The 16 T cell receptor beta chains below come from one sample, sequenced in a study of blood T cell repertoires in COVID-19 (dated by TCRdb to 2020 to 2021). Library creation used the immunoSEQ multiplex PCR assay. TCRdb provides this immuneACCESS table in a form limited to in-frame rearrangements. Some clones are lacking; in checked studies, under half of them reflect an unresolved V gene, and why the rest are absent is not known. This sample lists some 89,000 clones; approximately 90% were detected once. Of the sample, roughly 2.3% falls within the top ten clones. The source material was peripheral blood. These receptors all stem from a man between 50 and 59 years old with acute or convalescent COVID-19.

This clone appeared once. This chain connects TRBV25-1 to TRBJ2-2, with D possibly TRBD2 on 7 matching bases. CDR1 is MGHDK and CDR2 is SYGVNS in the germline V gene. V gave up 3 bases and J gave up 7 bases, with 18 bases separating them. The CDR3 runs to 16 residues. The CDR3 coding sequence is TGTGCCAGCAGTGAGGTCGGAGAAGGGGGGGTCGGGGAGCTGTTTTTT. Encoded protein: CASSEVGEGGVGELFF.

The rearrangement links TRBV19 to TRBJ2-6; 9 bases line up with TRBD1. The CDR3 runs 18 residues. The V and J ends lost 6 bases and 0 bases, in that order; junction bases with no gene match: 9. Germline V CDR1 and CDR2: LNHDA, SQIVND (reference sequence). CDR3 sequence (DNA): TGTGCCAGTAGGAATCCGGGACAGGGCCTCTCTGGGGCCAACGTCCTGACTTTC. Translated: CASRNPGQGLSGANVLTF.

This chain uses TRBV5-6 with TRBJ1-3, with D unclear. The CDR3 runs 16 residues. V lost 0 bases to trimming and J lost 4 bases, with 14 bases between them. Germline V gives CDR1 SGHDT, CDR2 YYEEEE. Here the CDR3 DNA reads TGTGCCAGCAGCTTGGCTCCCACAGCGGTAGGAAACACCATATATTTT. Translated, it gives CASSLAPTAVGNTIYF.

The chain links TRBV19 to TRBJ1-2; possibly TRBD1 for D (6 bases). V lost 7 bases to trimming and J lost 2 bases, with 11 bases between them. This CDR3 is 13 amino acids long. The germline CDR1 and CDR2 sequences are LNHDA and SQIVND (reference sequence). The CDR3 region has the DNA TGTGCCAGTACACCGGACAGAAACTATGGCTACACCTTC. This gives the protein CASTPDRNYGYTF.

This clone appeared a few times. This chain connects TRBV5-1 to TRBJ1-6; D possibly corresponds to TRBD1 (6 bases). This CDR3 comprises 16 residues. Trimming took 0 bases from V and 8 from J, leaving 15 bases between them. Germline assignment: CDR1 SGHRS and CDR2 YFSETQ. CDR3 bases: TGCGCCAGCAGCTTGGCTCCCGTCGGGGGGCATTCACCCCTCCACTTT. It codes for CASSLAPVGGHSPLHF.

The chain employs TRBV11-2 and TRBJ2-7; unclear D gene. V was cut by 5 bases and J by 4 bases, with 9 bases left in between. The germline CDR1 and CDR2 sequences are SGHAT and FQNNGV. The CDR3 has 12 amino acids. The CDR3 here is CASSTLTYEQYF. For the CDR3, the DNA is TGTGCCAGCAGCACCCTAACTTACGAGCAGTACTTC.

This chain links TRBV29-1 with TRBJ1-1; the match to TRBD1 covers 10 bases. The CDR3 covers 11 residues. V dropped 4 bases and J dropped 8; count of bases not matched to a gene: 1. Germline V gene sequence: CDR1 SQVTM, CDR2 ANQGSEA. CDR3 loop: CSVGQGAEAFF. DNA of the CDR3: TGCAGCGTTGGACAGGGGGCCGAAGCTTTCTTT.

V gene TRBV19 combines with J gene TRBJ1-6, with D tentatively TRBD1 (5 bases). Germline V gene sequence: CDR1 LNHDA, CDR2 SQIVND (reference sequence). Between the trimmed V and J ends, which lost 4 bases and 7 bases, there was a span of 11 bases. This CDR3 spans 14 amino acids. In DNA form, the CDR3 reads TGTGCCAGTAGTAGGGGGGGAGAAAATTCACCCCTCCACTTT. This translates into CASSRGGENSPLHF. The whole variable domain, filled in from reference TRBV19 and TRBJ1-6, reads DGGITQSPKYLFRKEGQNVTLSCEQNLNHDAMYWYRQDPGQGLRLIYYSQIVNDFQKGDIAEGYSVSREKKESFPLTVTSAQKNPTAFYLCASSRGGENSPLHFGNGTRLTVT.

This clone was observed once. CDR3 protein: CASSAWDRDERSNEQFF. CDR3 DNA sequence: TGTGCCAGCAGTGCCTGGGACAGGGACGAACGGTCTAATGAGCAGTTCTTC. The chain carries TRBV6-1 and TRBJ2-1; 9 bases agree with TRBD1. CDR3 length: 17 residues. CDR1 is MNHNS, CDR2 SASEGT, per germline. J gave up 7 bases and V 4 bases, and 14 bases lay outside the gene matches.

V is TRBV7-2 and J is TRBJ1-3, with no clear D. The CDR3 consists of 13 residues. Germline V gives CDR1 SGHTA, CDR2 FQGNSA. The V end was cut by 4 bases, the J end by 0 bases, with 4 bases between. The CDR3 coding sequence is TGTGCCAGCAGCTCACTCTCTGGAAACACCATATATTTT. Residues: CASSSLSGNTIYF.

This clone has only one observation. V and J are TRBV27 and TRBJ2-7; D is uncertain. The ends were cut back, 6 bases at V and 2 bases at J, with 14 bases in the middle. This CDR3 has 14 residues. Looked up from germline, CDR1 is MNHEY and CDR2 is SMNVEV (reference sequence). CDR3 sequence: CASSPRNGPYEQYF. CDR3 nucleotides: TGTGCCAGCAGCCCCAGGAATGGCCCCTACGAGCAGTACTTC.

In its sample, this clone was seen a few times. The J gene is TRBJ1-1, the V gene TRBV16; tentatively, D is TRBD1 (5 bases). There are 14 residues in the CDR3. V lost 3 bases, J lost 1 base, and 9 bases lay in between. CDR1 KGHSY and CDR2 FQNENV come from the germline V gene. CDR3 in DNA: TGTGCCAGCAGCCAGGGGGGGAGGAACACTGAAGCTTTCTTT. This gives the protein CASSQGGRNTEAFF. Filled out from reference TRBV16 and TRBJ1-1, the complete variable domain reads GEEVAQTPKHLVRGEGQKAKLYCAPIKGHSYVFWYQQVLKNEFKFLISFQNENVFDETGMPKERFSAKCLPNSPCSLEIQATKLEDSAVYFCASSQGGRNTEAFFGQGTRLTVV.

The sample holds a few counts of this clone. This sequence joins TRBV7-9 and TRBJ1-1; D is perhaps TRBD1 (6 bases). Germline V gene sequence: CDR1 SEHNR, CDR2 FQNEAQ (reference sequence). The V gene lost 4 bases and the J gene lost 6 bases, with 9 bases spanning the gap. The CDR3 length is 12 residues. CDR3 amino acids: CASSWGGPEAFF. CDR3 bases: TGTGCCAGCAGCTGGGGGGGCCCTGAAGCTTTCTTT.

This chain joins TRBV5-1 and TRBJ1-1; possible D gene TRBD1, 6 bases. The CDR3 is 15 amino acids. In germline, CDR1 is SGHRS, CDR2 YFSETQ. Trimming took 0 bases from V and 1 from J, leaving 10 bases between them. CDR3 nucleotides: TGCGCCAGCAGCTTGGAAGGGACACCGAACACTGAAGCTTTCTTT. Encoded protein: CASSLEGTPNTEAFF.

V gene TRBV3-1 (or the pseudogene TRBV3-2) combines with J gene TRBJ2-2, with D unresolved. Trimming took off 4 bases at V and 16 bases at J, with 19 bases between the two ends. Germline V gene data show CDR1 as LGHDT and CDR2 as YNNKEL (reference sequence). The CDR3 contains 13 residues. This chain's CDR3 is CASSRSGQGERFF. The CDR3 DNA reads as TGTGCCAGCAGCCGATCAGGCCAAGGCGAACGGTTTTTT.

V gene TRBV28 combines with J gene TRBJ2-1, with 7 bases that match TRBD2. The germline V gene encodes CDR1 MDHEN and CDR2 SYDVKM. This CDR3 has 16 residues. After removal of 4 bases from V and 3 bases from J, the junction contained 9 bases not matched to a gene. The CDR3 protein is CASSSPGLVRYNEQFF. CDR3 in DNA: TGTGCCAGCAGTTCCCCCGGACTAGTTCGCTACAATGAGCAGTTCTTC.